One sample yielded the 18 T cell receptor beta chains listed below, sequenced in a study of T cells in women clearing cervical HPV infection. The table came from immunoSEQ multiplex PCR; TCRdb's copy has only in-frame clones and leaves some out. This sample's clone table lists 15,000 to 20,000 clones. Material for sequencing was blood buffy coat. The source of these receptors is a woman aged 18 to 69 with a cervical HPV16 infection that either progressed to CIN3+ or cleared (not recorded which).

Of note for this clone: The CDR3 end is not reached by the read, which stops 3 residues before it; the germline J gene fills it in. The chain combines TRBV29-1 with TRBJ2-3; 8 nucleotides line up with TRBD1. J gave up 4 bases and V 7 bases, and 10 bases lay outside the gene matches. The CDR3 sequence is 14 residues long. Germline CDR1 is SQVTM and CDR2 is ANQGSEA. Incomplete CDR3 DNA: TGCAGCGGGGTTGAGGACAGGGCATCAGATACG. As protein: CSGVEDRASDT. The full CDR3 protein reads CSGVEDRASDTQYF.

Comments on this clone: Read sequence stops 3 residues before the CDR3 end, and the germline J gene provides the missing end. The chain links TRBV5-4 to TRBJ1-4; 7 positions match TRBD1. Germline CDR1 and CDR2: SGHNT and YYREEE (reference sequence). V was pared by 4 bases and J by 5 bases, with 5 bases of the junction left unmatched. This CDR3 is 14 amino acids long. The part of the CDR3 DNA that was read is TGTGCCAGCAGCCTACAGGGGCCCAATGAAAAA. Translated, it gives CASSLQGPNEK. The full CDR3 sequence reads CASSLQGPNEKLFF.

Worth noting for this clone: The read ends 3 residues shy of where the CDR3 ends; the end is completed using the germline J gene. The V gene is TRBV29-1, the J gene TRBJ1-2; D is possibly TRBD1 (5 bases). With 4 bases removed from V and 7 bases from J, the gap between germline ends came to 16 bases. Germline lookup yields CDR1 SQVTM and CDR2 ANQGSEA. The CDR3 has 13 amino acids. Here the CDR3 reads CSVVPFSGSGYTF. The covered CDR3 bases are TGCAGCGTTGTCCCTTTTTCAGGGTCTGGC.

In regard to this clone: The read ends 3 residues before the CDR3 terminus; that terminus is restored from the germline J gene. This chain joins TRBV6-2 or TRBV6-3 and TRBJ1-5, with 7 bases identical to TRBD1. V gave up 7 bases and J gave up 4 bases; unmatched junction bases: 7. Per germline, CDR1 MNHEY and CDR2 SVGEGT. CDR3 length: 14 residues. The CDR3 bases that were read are TGTGCCAGCAAATGGACACAGGGGAATCAGCCC. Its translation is CASKWTQGNQP. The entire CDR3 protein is CASKWTQGNQPQHF.

The CDR3 bases that were read are TGTGCCAGCAGCTTGAAACAGAGGAATTCACCA. Translation gives CASSLKQRNSP. Given in full, the CDR3 is CASSLKQRNSPLFF. The V and J genes are TRBV5-6 and TRBJ1-4; D unclear. The read ends 3 residues early relative to the CDR3; the germline J gene fills the gap. Germline V lookup: CDR1 SGHDT, CDR2 YYEEEE. This CDR3 has 14 amino acids.

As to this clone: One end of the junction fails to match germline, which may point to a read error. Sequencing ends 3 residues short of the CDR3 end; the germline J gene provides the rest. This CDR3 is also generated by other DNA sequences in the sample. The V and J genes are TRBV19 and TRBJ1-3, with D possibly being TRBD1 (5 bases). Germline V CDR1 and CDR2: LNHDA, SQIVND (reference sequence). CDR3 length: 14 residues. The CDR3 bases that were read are TGTGCCAGCCGCGACGGGGGTTCCGGAAACACG. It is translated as CASRDGGSGNT. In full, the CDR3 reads CASRDGGSGNTIYF.

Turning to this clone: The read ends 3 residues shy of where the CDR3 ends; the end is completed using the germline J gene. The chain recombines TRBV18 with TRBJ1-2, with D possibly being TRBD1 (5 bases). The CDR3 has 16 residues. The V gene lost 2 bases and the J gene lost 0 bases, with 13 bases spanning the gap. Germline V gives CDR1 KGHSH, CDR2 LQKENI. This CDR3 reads CASSPFEGLTNYGYTF. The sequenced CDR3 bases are TGTGCCAGCTCACCATTCGAGGGGCTAACTAACTATGGC.

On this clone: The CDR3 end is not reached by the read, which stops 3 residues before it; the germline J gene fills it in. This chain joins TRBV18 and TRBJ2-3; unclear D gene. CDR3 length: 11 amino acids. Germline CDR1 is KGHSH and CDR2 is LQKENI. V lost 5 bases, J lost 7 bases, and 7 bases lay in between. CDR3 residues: CASSSLNTQYF. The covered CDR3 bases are TGTGCCAGCTCATCCCTTAATACG. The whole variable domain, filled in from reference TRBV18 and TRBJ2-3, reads NAGVMQNPRHLVRRRGQEARLRCSPMKGHSHVYWYRQLPEEGLKFMVYLQKENIIDESGMPKERFSAEFPKEGPSILRIQQVVRGDSAAYFCASSSLNTQYFGPGTRLTVL.

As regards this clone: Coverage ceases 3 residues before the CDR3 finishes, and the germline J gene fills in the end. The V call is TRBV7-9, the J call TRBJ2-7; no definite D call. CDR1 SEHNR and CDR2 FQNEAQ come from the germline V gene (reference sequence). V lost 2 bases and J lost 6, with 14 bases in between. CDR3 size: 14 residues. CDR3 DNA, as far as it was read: TGTGCCAGCAGCTTATCATTACCTGGCCGCGAG. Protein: CASSLSLPGRE. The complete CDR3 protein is CASSLSLPGREQYF.

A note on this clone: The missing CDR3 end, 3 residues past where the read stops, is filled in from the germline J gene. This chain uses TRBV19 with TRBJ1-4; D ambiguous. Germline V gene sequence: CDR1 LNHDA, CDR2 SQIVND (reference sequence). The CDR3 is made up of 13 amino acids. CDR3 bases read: TGTGCCAGTACGCAGGATTTGGATTCACCA. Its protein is CASTQDLDSP. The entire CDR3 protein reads CASTQDLDSPLFF.

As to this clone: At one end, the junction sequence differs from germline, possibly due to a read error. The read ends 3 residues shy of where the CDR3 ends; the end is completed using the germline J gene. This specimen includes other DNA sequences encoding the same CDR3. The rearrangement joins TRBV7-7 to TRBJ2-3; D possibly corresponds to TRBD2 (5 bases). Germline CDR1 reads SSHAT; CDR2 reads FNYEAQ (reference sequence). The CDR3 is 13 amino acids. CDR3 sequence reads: CASSADYTDTQYF. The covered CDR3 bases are TGTGCTAGCAGCGCTGACTACACAGATACG.

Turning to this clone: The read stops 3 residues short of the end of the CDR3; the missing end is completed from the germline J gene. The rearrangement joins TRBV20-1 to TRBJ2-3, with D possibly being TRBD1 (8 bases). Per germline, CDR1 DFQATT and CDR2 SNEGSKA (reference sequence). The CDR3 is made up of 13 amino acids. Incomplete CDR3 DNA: TGCAGTGCACAGGGGGGGGTCCAAGAGACG. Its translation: CSAQGGVQET. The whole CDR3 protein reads CSAQGGVQETQYF.

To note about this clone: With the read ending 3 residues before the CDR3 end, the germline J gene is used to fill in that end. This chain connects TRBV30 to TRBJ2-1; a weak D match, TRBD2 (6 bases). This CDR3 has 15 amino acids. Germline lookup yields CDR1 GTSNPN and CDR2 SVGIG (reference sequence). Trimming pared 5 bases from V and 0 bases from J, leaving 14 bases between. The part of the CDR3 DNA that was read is TGTGCCTGGGGTGGGGGACTCGGCTCCTACAATGAG. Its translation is CAWGGGLGSYNE. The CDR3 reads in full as CAWGGGLGSYNEQFF. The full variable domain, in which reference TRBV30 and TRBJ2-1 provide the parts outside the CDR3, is SQTIHQWPATLVQPVGSPLSLECTVEGTSNPNLYWYRQAAGRGLQLLFYSVGIGQISSEVPQNLSASRPQDRQFILSSKKLLLSDSGFYLCAWGGGLGSYNEQFFGPGTRLTVL.

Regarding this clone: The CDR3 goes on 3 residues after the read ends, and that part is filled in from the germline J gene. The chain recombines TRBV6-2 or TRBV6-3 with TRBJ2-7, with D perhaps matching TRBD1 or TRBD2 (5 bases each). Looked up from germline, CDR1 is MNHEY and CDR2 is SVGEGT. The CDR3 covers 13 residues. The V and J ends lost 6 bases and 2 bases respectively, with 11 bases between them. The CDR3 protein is CASSRGDAYEQYF. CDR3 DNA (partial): TGTGCCAGCAGCCGAGGGGATGCCTACGAG.

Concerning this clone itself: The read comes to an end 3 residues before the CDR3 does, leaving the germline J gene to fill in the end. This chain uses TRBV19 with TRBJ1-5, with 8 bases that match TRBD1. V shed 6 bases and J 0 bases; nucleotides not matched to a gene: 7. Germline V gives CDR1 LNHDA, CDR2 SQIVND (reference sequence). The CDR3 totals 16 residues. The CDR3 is CASRTGDGFSNQPQHF. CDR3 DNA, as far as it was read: TGTGCCAGTAGGACAGGGGATGGGTTTAGCAATCAGCCC. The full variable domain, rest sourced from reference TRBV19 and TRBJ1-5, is DGGITQSPKYLFRKEGQNVTLSCEQNLNHDAMYWYRQDPGQGLRLIYYSQIVNDFQKGDIAEGYSVSREKKESFPLTVTSAQKNPTAFYLCASRTGDGFSNQPQHFGDGTRLSIL.

The CDR3 sequence is CSALVQGANYGYTF. The covered CDR3 bases are TGCAGTGCTTTAGTTCAGGGGGCTAACTATGGC. The chain carries TRBV20-1 and TRBJ1-2, with TRBD1 matching over 7 bases. Read data end 3 residues before the CDR3 end; the end is taken from the germline J gene. The CDR3 is 14 amino acids. J was trimmed by 0 bases and V by 5 bases; bases with no gene match: 6. Per germline, CDR1 DFQATT and CDR2 SNEGSKA (reference sequence).

CDR3 residues: CASSFGHQNTEAFF. The CDR3 DNA, read in part, is TGTGCCAGCAGTTTTGGACACCAGAACACTGAA. V is TRBV12-3 or TRBV12-4 and J is TRBJ1-1, with TRBD1 as a possible D gene (5 bases). With the read ending 3 residues before the CDR3 end, the germline J gene is used to fill in that end. Trimming took off 3 bases at V and 1 base at J, with 9 bases between the two ends. CDR3 length: 14 amino acids.

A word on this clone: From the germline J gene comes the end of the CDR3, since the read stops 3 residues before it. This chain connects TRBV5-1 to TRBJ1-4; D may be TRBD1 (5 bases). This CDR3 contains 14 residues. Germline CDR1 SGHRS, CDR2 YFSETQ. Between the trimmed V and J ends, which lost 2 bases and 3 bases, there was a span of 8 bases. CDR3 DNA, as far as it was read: TGCGCCAGCAGCTTAGGGGAACCTAATGAAAAA. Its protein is CASSLGEPNEK. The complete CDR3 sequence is CASSLGEPNEKLFF.